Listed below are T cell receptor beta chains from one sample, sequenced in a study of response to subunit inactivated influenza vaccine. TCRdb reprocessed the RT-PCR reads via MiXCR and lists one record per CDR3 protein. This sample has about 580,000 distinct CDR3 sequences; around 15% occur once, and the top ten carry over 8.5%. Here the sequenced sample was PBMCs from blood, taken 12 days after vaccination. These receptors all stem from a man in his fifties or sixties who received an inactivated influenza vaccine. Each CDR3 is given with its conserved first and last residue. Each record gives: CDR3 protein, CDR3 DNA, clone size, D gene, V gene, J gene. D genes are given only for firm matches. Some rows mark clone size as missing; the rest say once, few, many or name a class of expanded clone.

CDR3 protein: CASSYAGTLNIQYF
CDR3 DNA: TGTGCCAGCAGTTACGCGGGGACCCTAAACATTCAGTACTTC
clone size: -
D gene: -
V gene: TRBV6-2/TRBV6-3
J gene: TRBJ2-4

CDR3 protein: CASSPTLPGQLAKNIQYF
CDR3 DNA: TGTGCCAGCTCACCCACCCTACCGGGACAGCTAGCCAAAAACATTCAGTACTTC
clone size: -
D gene: TRBD1
V gene: TRBV18
J gene: TRBJ2-4

CDR3 protein: CASTKGGTETQYF
CDR3 DNA: TGTGCCAGCACCAAAGGCGGGACAGAGACCCAGTACTTC
clone size: -
D gene: -
V gene: TRBV28
J gene: TRBJ2-5

CDR3 protein: CASTREPGGTEAFF
CDR3 DNA: TGTGCCAGCACCCGTGAGCCGGGGGGCACTGAAGCTTTCTTT
clone size: -
D gene: -
V gene: TRBV28
J gene: TRBJ1-1

CDR3 protein: CASTPFAGADTQYF
CDR3 DNA: TGTGCCAGCACCCCTTTTGCGGGGGCAGATACGCAGTATTTT
clone size: -
D gene: TRBD2
V gene: TRBV6-1
J gene: TRBJ2-3

CDR3 protein: CASSPTVYTQYF
CDR3 DNA: TGTGCCAGCAGTCCGACCGTATATACGCAGTATTTT
clone size: many
D gene: -
V gene: TRBV12-3/TRBV12-4
J gene: TRBJ2-3

CDR3 protein: CASSRLRREKNEQFF
CDR3 DNA: TGTGCCAGCAGTCGGTTACGGCGGGAGAAAAATGAGCAGTTCTTC
clone size: -
D gene: TRBD2
V gene: TRBV28
J gene: TRBJ2-1

CDR3 protein: CASSLAGTGRLQNTGELFF
CDR3 DNA: TGCGCCAGCAGCTTGGCTGGGACAGGGCGACTCCAGAACACCGGGGAGCTGTTTTTT
clone size: many
D gene: TRBD1
V gene: TRBV5-1
J gene: TRBJ2-2

CDR3 protein: CSAIGTSGIYEQYF
CDR3 DNA: TGCAGTGCTATAGGGACTAGCGGAATCTACGAGCAGTACTTC
clone size: few
D gene: TRBD2
V gene: TRBV20-1
J gene: TRBJ2-7

CDR3 protein: CASSQDPKYGYTF
CDR3 DNA: TGTGCCAGCAGCCAAGATCCTAAGTATGGCTACACCTTC
clone size: -
D gene: -
V gene: TRBV4-2
J gene: TRBJ1-2

CDR3 protein: CASSQQGASLGEQYF
CDR3 DNA: TGCGCCAGCAGCCAACAGGGGGCGTCACTAGGGGAGCAGTACTTC
clone size: few
D gene: TRBD1
V gene: TRBV5-1
J gene: TRBJ2-7

CDR3 protein: CASSADKAGGPNTGELFF
CDR3 DNA: TGTGCCAGCAGCGCCGATAAAGCGGGAGGGCCGAACACCGGGGAGCTGTTTTTT
clone size: -
D gene: TRBD2
V gene: TRBV6-2/TRBV6-3
J gene: TRBJ2-2

CDR3 protein: CASSILPGFKETQYF
CDR3 DNA: TGTGCCAGCAGTATCCTGCCGGGATTCAAAGAGACCCAGTACTTC
clone size: -
D gene: -
V gene: TRBV6-1
J gene: TRBJ2-5

CDR3 protein: CASSFVENTGELFF
CDR3 DNA: TGTGCCAGCAGCTTTGTGGAGAACACCGGGGAGCTGTTTTTT
clone size: few
D gene: -
V gene: TRBV11-1
J gene: TRBJ2-2

CDR3 protein: CASSLPRKIEHKVPLSYEQYF
CDR3 DNA: TGTGCCAGCAGTTTACCACGCAAGATCGAACACAAGGTCCCCCTCTCCTACGAGCAGTACTTC
clone size: -
D gene: -
V gene: TRBV28
J gene: TRBJ2-7

CDR3 protein: CASSSGVWTGELFF
CDR3 DNA: TGCGCCAGCAGTTCAGGGGTATGGACCGGGGAGCTGTTTTTT
clone size: -
D gene: -
V gene: TRBV10-1
J gene: TRBJ2-2

CDR3 protein: CASSQGQPNTEAFF
CDR3 DNA: TGCGCCAGCAGCCAGGGACAGCCGAACACTGAAGCTTTCTTT
clone size: many
D gene: TRBD1
V gene: TRBV5-1
J gene: TRBJ1-1

CDR3 protein: CATNRGDYNEQFF
CDR3 DNA: TGTGCCACGAACAGGGGAGACTACAATGAGCAGTTCTTC
clone size: -
D gene: TRBD1
V gene: TRBV6-2/TRBV6-3
J gene: TRBJ2-1

CDR3 protein: CASSYFGQSWPGELFF
CDR3 DNA: TGTGCCAGCAGTTACTTTGGGCAGTCATGGCCCGGGGAGCTGTTTTTT
clone size: -
D gene: -
V gene: TRBV28
J gene: TRBJ2-2

CDR3 protein: CASSLEPGQGVFGGQPQHF
CDR3 DNA: TGCGCCAGCAGCTTGGAACCGGGACAGGGGGTCTTCGGCGGTCAGCCCCAGCATTTT
clone size: -
D gene: TRBD1
V gene: TRBV5-1
J gene: TRBJ1-5

CDR3 protein: CASGPAGGPRDTQYF
CDR3 DNA: TGTGCCAGCGGCCCAGCGGGAGGGCCTAGGGATACGCAGTATTTT
clone size: -
D gene: TRBD2
V gene: TRBV28
J gene: TRBJ2-3

CDR3 protein: CASSAQRGGQETQYF
CDR3 DNA: TGCGCCAGCAGTGCTCAGCGGGGGGGCCAAGAGACCCAGTACTTC
clone size: few
D gene: TRBD2
V gene: TRBV10-2
J gene: TRBJ2-5

CDR3 protein: CASSLFSGGSTDTQYF
CDR3 DNA: TGTGCCAGCAGCTTGTTTTCGGGGGGAAGCACAGATACGCAGTATTTT
clone size: -
D gene: TRBD2
V gene: TRBV5-6
J gene: TRBJ2-3

CDR3 protein: CASSHAIAAFDNEQFF
CDR3 DNA: TGTGCCAGCAGCCATGCGATCGCGGCCTTCGACAATGAGCAGTTCTTC
clone size: -
D gene: -
V gene: TRBV14
J gene: TRBJ2-1

CDR3 protein: CASSPVGGLSADTQYF
CDR3 DNA: TGCGCCAGCAGCCCGGTGGGGGGTTTGAGTGCAGATACGCAGTATTTT
clone size: few
D gene: -
V gene: TRBV5-1
J gene: TRBJ2-3

CDR3 protein: CSAPDYTEAFF
CDR3 DNA: TGCAGTGCTCCAGACTACACTGAAGCTTTCTTT
clone size: many
D gene: -
V gene: TRBV20-1
J gene: TRBJ1-1

CDR3 protein: CASMGRISYEQYF
CDR3 DNA: TGTGCCAGCATGGGCAGAATATCCTACGAGCAGTACTTC
clone size: -
D gene: -
V gene: TRBV25-1
J gene: TRBJ2-7

CDR3 protein: CACKRDSTDTQYF
CDR3 DNA: TGTGCCTGTAAGCGGGATAGCACAGATACGCAGTATTTT
clone size: -
D gene: TRBD2
V gene: TRBV30
J gene: TRBJ2-3

CDR3 protein: CSVAGGGSSYEQYF
CDR3 DNA: TGCAGCGTTGCCGGTGGAGGGTCATCCTACGAGCAGTACTTC
clone size: many
D gene: -
V gene: TRBV29-1
J gene: TRBJ2-7

CDR3 protein: CASSPLLVFGTGELFF
CDR3 DNA: TGTGCCAGCAGCCCATTACTAGTCTTCGGCACCGGGGAGCTGTTTTTT
clone size: few
D gene: -
V gene: TRBV6-2/TRBV6-3
J gene: TRBJ2-2

CDR3 protein: CASSYQTSGAPNEQYF
CDR3 DNA: TGTGCCAGCAGCTACCAAACTAGCGGAGCTCCCAACGAGCAGTACTTC
clone size: -
D gene: TRBD2
V gene: TRBV7-2
J gene: TRBJ2-7

CDR3 protein: CASTYDRGENSPLHF
CDR3 DNA: TGTGCCAGCACATACGATAGGGGGGAGAATTCACCCCTCCACTTT
clone size: -
D gene: -
V gene: TRBV6-1
J gene: TRBJ1-6

CDR3 protein: CASKERTSNEQFF
CDR3 DNA: TGTGCCAGCAAAGAGCGGACGTCCAATGAGCAGTTCTTC
clone size: -
D gene: -
V gene: TRBV6-1
J gene: TRBJ2-1

CDR3 protein: CASSLSGTSGGYEQYF
CDR3 DNA: TGTGCCAGCAGTCTCTCCGGGACTAGCGGGGGGTACGAGCAGTACTTC
clone size: -
D gene: TRBD2
V gene: TRBV28
J gene: TRBJ2-7